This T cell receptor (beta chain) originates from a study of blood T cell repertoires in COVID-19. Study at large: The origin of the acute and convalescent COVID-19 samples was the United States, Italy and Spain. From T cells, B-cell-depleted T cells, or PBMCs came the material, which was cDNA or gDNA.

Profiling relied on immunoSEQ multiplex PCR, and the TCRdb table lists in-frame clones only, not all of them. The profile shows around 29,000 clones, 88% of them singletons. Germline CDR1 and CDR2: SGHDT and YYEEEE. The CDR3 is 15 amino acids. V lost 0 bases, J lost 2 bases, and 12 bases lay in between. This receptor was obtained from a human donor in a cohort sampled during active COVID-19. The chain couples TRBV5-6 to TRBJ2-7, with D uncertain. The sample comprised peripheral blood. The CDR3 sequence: CASSLGPMGPYEQYF. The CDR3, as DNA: TGTGCCAGCAGCTTGGGACCCATGGGCCCCTACGAGCAGTACTTC.